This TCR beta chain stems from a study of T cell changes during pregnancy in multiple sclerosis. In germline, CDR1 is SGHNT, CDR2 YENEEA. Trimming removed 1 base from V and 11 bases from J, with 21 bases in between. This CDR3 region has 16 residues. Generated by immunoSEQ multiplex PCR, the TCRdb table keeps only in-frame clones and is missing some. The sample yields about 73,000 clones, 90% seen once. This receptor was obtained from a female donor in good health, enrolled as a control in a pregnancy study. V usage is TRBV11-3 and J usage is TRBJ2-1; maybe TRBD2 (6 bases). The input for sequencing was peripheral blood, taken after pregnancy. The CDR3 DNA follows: TGTGCCAGCAGCTTAGCGGGCGGGGCGACGATCGTCCAGCAGTTCTTC. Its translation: CASSLAGGATIVQQFF.